This entry lists 16 T cell receptor beta chains sequenced from one sample in a study of T-cell memory formation after mild COVID-19. From the 5' RACE reads, TCRdb called clonotypes with MiXCR, one entry per CDR3 protein. The sample includes 300,000 to 400,000 distinct CDR3 sequences, approximately 15% of them seen just once. Specimen: PBMCs or a T cell subset sorted from them (not recorded which). These receptors were collected from a man between 18 and 29 years old who had mild COVID-19 (a few samples of this study predate the infection). Cell type and time point are not known.

This clonotype was observed many times. The rearrangement uses TRBV5-1 and TRBJ1-4; 9 positions match TRBD1. The V segment lost 1 base and the J segment 5 bases; nucleotides outside the gene matches: 0. The CDR3 covers 14 residues. Looked up from germline, CDR1 is SGHRS and CDR2 is YFSETQ. CDR3 protein: CASSLTGGNEKLFF. As DNA, the CDR3 is TGCGCCAGCAGCTTGACAGGGGGCAATGAAAAACTGTTTTTT.

This clonotype occurred a few times. The rearrangement links TRBV28 to TRBJ2-3; 9 bases are a match to TRBD2. V was clipped by 8 bases and J by 0 bases; unmatched bases: 6. CDR1 MDHEN and CDR2 SYDVKM come from the germline V gene. This CDR3 region has 15 residues. The CDR3 reads CASRGGAESTDTQYF. For the CDR3, the DNA is TGTGCCAGCCGCGGGGGGGCCGAGAGCACAGATACGCAGTATTTT.

This clonotype was seen a handful of times. V is TRBV2 and J is TRBJ1-2, with D uncertain. V was trimmed by 6 bases and J by 2 bases, leaving 16 bases between them. The CDR3 totals 15 residues. Germline V gives CDR1 SNHLY, CDR2 FYNNEI. The CDR3 sequence is CASRDPRITNYGYTF. CDR3 nucleotides: TGTGCCAGCAGGGACCCTAGAATTACAAACTATGGCTACACCTTC.

In this sample, this clonotype turned up many times. The chain links TRBV7-6 to TRBJ2-2; 7 bases are shared with TRBD2. CDR1 and CDR2 from the germline V gene are SGHVS and FNYEAQ. This CDR3 is 15 amino acids long. The V and J ends lost 1 base and 6 bases, in that order; junction bases with no gene match: 5. CDR3 sequence (DNA): TGTGCCAGCAGCTTAGTTTCGGGGGGAGCCGGGGAGCTGTTTTTT. Translating it yields CASSLVSGGAGELFF.

The chain couples TRBV7-9 to TRBJ2-3; TRBD1 matches at 9 bases. The ends lost 5 bases at V and 0 bases at J; junction bases unmatched: 15. CDR1 is SEHNR, CDR2 FQNEAQ, per germline (reference sequence). The CDR3 is 19 residues long. CDR3 in DNA: TGTGCCAGCAGCCTAAGGACAGGGGTCGGGACTTCTAGCACAGATACGCAGTATTTT. Protein: CASSLRTGVGTSSTDTQYF.

Ten or more counts support this clonotype. CDR3 loop: CAVFRGMNTEAFF. The CDR3 DNA is TGTGCCGTGTTCAGGGGCATGAACACTGAAGCTTTCTTT. The chain links TRBV6-6 to TRBJ1-1, with TRBD1 as a possible D gene (6 bases). Trimming removed 11 bases from V and 0 bases from J, with 13 bases in between. The CDR3 totals 13 residues. Per germline, CDR1 MNHNY and CDR2 SVGAGI (reference sequence).

This clonotype was detected only a few times. The chain uses TRBV28 and TRBJ1-6; 11 nucleotides line up with TRBD1. The junction had 7 bases not matched to a gene; V was cut back by 6 bases and J by 9 bases. The CDR3 sequence is 15 residues long. CDR1 and CDR2 (germline): MDHEN, SYDVKM. The CDR3 region is CASRGTGTGGSPLHF. The CDR3, as DNA: TGTGCCAGCAGGGGTACCGGGACAGGGGGTTCACCCCTCCACTTT.

This clonotype has ten or more counts. This chain connects TRBV28 to TRBJ2-7, with D tentatively TRBD1 or TRBD2 (5 bases each). V lost 1 base, J lost 4 bases, and 17 bases lay in between. CDR3 length equals 16 residues. CDR1 MDHEN and CDR2 SYDVKM come from the germline V gene. This CDR3 is CASSLSGTLGRYEQYV. CDR3 nucleotides: TGTGCCAGCAGTTTATCGGGGACCCTGGGCCGTTACGAGCAGTACGTC.

This clonotype was seen repeatedly, ten times or more. CDR3 bases: TGTGCCAGCAGCTTAAGATCCGTTGGAGATACGCAGTATTTT. Translation gives CASSLRSVGDTQYF. V gene TRBV7-3 combines with J gene TRBJ2-3; D remains ambiguous. The germline gives CDR1 SGHTA, CDR2 FQGTGA. This CDR3 region has 14 residues. V lost 1 base to trimming and J lost 5 bases, with 10 bases between them.

This clonotype was counted ten times or more. The genes are TRBV10-3 and TRBJ2-1; D is tentatively TRBD1 or TRBD2 (5 bases each). The ends were cut back, 4 bases at V and 4 bases at J, with 29 bases in the middle. Germline V lookup: CDR1 ENHRY, CDR2 SYGVKD. The length of the CDR3 is 20 residues. The CDR3 DNA sequence: TGTGCCATCAGTGCACAAGCAGGGAGAACGGAGGCTACTTTATACAATGAGCAGTTCTTC. This sequence encodes CAISAQAGRTEATLYNEQFF.

This clonotype was seen many times. The chain links TRBV4-2 to TRBJ1-6, with 8 positions matching TRBD1. The CDR3 spans 16 residues. Germline CDR1 and CDR2: LGHNA and YNFKEQ. With V trimmed by 5 bases and J by 7 bases, 10 bases remained unmatched. CDR3 nucleotides: TGTGCCAGCAGCTCTTACGGCCGGGACAGGAATTCACCCCTCCACTTT. Translation: CASSSYGRDRNSPLHF.

J is TRBJ1-2 and V is TRBV2; 7 bases line up with TRBD1. Per the germline V gene, CDR1 is SNHLY and CDR2 is FYNNEI. CDR3 size: 14 residues. With V trimmed by 8 bases and J by 5 bases, 11 bases remained unmatched. CDR3 sequence: CASDGTENPYGYTF. The CDR3, as DNA: TGTGCCAGCGACGGGACAGAAAACCCTTATGGCTACACCTTC.

This clonotype was counted between two and nine times. This chain uses TRBV25-1 with TRBJ1-1, with TRBD1 as a possible D gene (6 bases). Trimming removed 0 bases at V and 9 bases at J, with 14 bases between. The CDR3 is 14 residues long. Germline V gene lookup returns CDR1 MGHDK and CDR2 SYGVNS. The CDR3 loop is CASSEYLSGQQAFF. CDR3 DNA: TGTGCCAGCAGTGAATATCTTAGCGGACAGCAAGCTTTCTTT.

This clonotype was seen only a few times. This chain connects TRBV5-1 to TRBJ2-2, with TRBD2 matching 7 bases. The length of the CDR3 is 15 residues. Looked up from germline, CDR1 is SGHRS and CDR2 is YFSETQ. The trim removed 3 bases at V and 6 bases at J, leaving 8 bases unmatched. The CDR3 coding sequence is TGCGCCAGCAGCTCCAGGACTAGGTCGCCCGGGGAGCTGTTTTTT. Amino acids: CASSSRTRSPGELFF.

This clonotype was observed a handful of times. The CDR3 here is CASSGAGKNQPQHF. The CDR3 bases are TGTGCCAGCAGCGGGGCAGGGAAGAATCAGCCCCAGCATTTT. The rearrangement links TRBV9 to TRBJ1-5; D may be TRBD1 (5 bases). This CDR3 has 14 residues. Trimming removed 3 bases from V and 4 bases from J, with 11 bases in between. The germline gives CDR1 SGDLS, CDR2 YYNGEE.

The chain is built from TRBV20-1 and TRBJ2-7; D is possibly TRBD1 (6 bases). CDR3 length: 12 residues. Germline V gives CDR1 DFQATT, CDR2 SNEGSKA (reference sequence). The V end lost 3 bases, the J end lost 6 bases, and 12 bases lay between the germline ends. For the CDR3, the DNA is TGCAGTGCTAGTATTGGGGGCCTCGAGCAGTACTTC. Residues: CSASIGGLEQYF.